This TCR beta chain was observed in a study of T cell responses to AZD1222 COVID-19 vaccine. Data came from immunoSEQ multiplex PCR; TCRdb stores just in-frame clones and leaves some out. The repertoire consists of roughly 80,000 clones, with more than 90% occurring once and the leading ten covering roughly 3.9%. The CDR3 is 13 amino acids. V lost 9 bases and J lost 1; bases outside the gene matches: 3. Germline CDR1 and CDR2: LNHDA and SQIVND (reference sequence). The TCR was taken from an adult in good health. V is TRBV19 and J is TRBJ1-1; 9 bases match TRBD1. The material sequenced was peripheral blood, taken on day 0 of AZD1222 vaccination. The CDR3 loop reads CASMDRGNTEAFF. CDR3 nucleotides: TGTGCCAGCATGGACAGGGGGAACACTGAAGCTTTCTTT.